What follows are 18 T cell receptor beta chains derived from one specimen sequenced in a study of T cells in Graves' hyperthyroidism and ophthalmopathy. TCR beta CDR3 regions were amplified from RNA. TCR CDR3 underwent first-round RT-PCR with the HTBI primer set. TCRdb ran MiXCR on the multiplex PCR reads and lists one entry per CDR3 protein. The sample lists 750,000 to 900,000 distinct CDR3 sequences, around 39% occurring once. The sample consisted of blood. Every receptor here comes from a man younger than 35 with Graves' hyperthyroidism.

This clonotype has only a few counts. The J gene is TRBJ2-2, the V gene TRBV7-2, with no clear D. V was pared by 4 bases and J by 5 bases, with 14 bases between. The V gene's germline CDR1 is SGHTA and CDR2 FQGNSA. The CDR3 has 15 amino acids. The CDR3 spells CASSSLDLWTGELFF. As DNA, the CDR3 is TGTGCCAGCAGCTCCTTGGACCTTTGGACCGGGGAGCTGTTTTTT.

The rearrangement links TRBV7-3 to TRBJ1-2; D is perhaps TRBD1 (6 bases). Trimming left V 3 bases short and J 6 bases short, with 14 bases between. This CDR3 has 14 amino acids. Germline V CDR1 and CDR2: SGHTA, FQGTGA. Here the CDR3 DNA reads TGTGCCAGCAGCTTGGGAGGGGGGCGCGATGGCTACACCTTC. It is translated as CASSLGGGRDGYTF.

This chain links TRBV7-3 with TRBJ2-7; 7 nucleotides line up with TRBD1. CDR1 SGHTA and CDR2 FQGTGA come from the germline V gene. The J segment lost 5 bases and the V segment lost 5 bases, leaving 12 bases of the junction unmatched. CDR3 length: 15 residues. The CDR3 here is CASSQDPGGLHEQYF. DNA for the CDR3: TGTGCCAGCAGCCAAGATCCAGGGGGATTGCACGAGCAGTACTTC.

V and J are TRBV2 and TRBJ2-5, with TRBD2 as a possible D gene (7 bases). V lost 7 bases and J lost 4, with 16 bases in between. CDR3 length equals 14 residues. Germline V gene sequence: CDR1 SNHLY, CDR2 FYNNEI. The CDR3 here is CASTQWGGRETQYF. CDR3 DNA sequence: TGTGCCAGCACCCAGTGGGGGGGCCGAGAGACCCAGTACTTC.

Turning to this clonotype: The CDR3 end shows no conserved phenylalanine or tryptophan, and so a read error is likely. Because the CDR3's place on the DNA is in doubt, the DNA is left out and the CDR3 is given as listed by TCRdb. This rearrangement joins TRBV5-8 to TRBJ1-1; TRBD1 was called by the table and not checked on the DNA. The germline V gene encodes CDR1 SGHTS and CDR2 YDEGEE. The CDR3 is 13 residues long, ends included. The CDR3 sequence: CASSSFGTALEVL.

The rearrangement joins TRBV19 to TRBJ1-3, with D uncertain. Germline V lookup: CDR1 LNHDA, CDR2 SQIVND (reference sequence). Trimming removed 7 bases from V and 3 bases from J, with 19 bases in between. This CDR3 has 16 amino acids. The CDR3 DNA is TGTGCCAGTACCCATCTCGTGGCGTCCGGTGGAAACACCATATATTTT. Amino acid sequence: CASTHLVASGGNTIYF.

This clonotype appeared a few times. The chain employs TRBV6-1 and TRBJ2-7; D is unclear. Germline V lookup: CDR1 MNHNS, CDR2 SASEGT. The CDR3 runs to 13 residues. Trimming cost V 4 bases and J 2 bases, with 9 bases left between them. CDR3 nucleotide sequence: TGTGCCAGCAGTGTGCAAGCAGCCTACGAGCAGTACTTC. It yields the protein CASSVQAAYEQYF.

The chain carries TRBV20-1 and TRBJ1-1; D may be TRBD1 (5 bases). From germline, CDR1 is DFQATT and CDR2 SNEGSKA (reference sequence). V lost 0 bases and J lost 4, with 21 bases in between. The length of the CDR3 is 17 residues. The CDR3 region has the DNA TGCAGTGCTAGAGATCAGCTTGGGAGGGGAGGTTCCACTGAAGCTTTCTTT. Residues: CSARDQLGRGGSTEAFF.

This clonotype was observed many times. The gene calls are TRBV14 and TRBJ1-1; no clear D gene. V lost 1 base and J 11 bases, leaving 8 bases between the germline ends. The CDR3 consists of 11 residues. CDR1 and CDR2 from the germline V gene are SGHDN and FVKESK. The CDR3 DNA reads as TGTGCCAGCAGCCAAGGGGCCCATGCTTTCTTT. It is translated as CASSQGAHAFF.

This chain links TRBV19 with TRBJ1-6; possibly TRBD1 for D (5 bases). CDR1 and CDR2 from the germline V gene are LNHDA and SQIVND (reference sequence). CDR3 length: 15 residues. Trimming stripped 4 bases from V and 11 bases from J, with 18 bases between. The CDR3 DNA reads TGTGCCAGTAGTAGAGGGGTACCGGGGGATACACCCCTCCACTTT. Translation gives CASSRGVPGDTPLHF.

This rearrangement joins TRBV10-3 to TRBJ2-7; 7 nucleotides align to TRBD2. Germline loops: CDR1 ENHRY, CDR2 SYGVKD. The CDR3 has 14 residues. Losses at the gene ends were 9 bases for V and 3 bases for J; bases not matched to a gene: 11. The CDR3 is CAIHPGDYGYEQYF. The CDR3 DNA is TGTGCCATACACCCGGGGGACTATGGCTACGAGCAGTACTTC.

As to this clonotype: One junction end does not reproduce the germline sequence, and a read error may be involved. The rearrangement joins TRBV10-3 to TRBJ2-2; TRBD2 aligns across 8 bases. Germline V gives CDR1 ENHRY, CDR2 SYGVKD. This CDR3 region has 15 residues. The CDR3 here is CASSVTSAYTGELFF. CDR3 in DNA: TGTGCCAGCAGTGTGACTAGCGCTTACACCGGGGAGCTGTTTTTT.

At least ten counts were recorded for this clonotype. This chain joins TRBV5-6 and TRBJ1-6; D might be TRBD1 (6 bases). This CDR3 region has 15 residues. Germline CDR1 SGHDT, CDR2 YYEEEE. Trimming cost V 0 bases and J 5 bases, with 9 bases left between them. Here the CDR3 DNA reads TGTGCCAGCAGCTTGGAAACAGGGAATAATTCACCCCTCCACTTT. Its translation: CASSLETGNNSPLHF.

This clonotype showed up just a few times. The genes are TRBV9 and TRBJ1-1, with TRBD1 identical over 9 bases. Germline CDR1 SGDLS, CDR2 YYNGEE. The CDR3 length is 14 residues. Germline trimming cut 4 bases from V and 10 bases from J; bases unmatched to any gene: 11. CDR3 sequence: CASSPPGQGGVAFF. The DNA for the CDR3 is TGTGCCAGCAGCCCACCGGGACAGGGTGGGGTAGCTTTCTTT.

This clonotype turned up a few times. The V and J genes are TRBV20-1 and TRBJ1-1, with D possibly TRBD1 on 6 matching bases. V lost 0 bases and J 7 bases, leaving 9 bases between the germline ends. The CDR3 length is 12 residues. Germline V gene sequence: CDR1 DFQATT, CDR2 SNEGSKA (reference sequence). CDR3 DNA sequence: TGCAGTGCTAGAGACAGGGGCGATGAAGCTTTCTTT. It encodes CSARDRGDEAFF.

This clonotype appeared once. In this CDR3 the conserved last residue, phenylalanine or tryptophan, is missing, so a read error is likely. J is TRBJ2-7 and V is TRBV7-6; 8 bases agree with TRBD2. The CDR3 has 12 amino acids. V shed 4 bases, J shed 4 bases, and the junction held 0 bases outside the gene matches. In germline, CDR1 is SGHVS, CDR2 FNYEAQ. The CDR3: CASSSSGYEQYL. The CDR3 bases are TGTGCCAGCAGCTCTAGCGGGTACGAGCAGTACCTC.

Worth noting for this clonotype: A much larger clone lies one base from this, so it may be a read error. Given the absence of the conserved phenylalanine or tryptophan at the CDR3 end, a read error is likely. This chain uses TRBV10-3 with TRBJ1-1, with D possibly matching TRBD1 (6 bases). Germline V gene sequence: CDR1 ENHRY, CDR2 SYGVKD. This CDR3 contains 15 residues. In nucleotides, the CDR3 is TGTGCCGTCAGTGATAAAGGGGGTGAGTACACTGAAGCTTTCCTT. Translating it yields CAVSDKGGEYTEAFL.

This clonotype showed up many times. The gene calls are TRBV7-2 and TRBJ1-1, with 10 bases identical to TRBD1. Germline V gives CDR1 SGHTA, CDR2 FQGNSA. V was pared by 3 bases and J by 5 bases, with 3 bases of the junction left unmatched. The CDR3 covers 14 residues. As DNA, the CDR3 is TGTGCCAGCAGCTTGGGACAGGGGAAAACTGAAGCTTTCTTT. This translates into CASSLGQGKTEAFF.